The present TCR beta chain was sequenced within a study of blood T cell repertoires in COVID-19. About the research overall: Sources were T cells, B-cell-depleted T cells, or PBMCs; the material itself was cDNA or gDNA.

Source study methods: Amplification of reference gene primers was used by the study to estimate nucleated cell counts. Some clones are missing from TCRdb's copy, which holds only in-frame ones; the method was immunoSEQ multiplex PCR. V, J and clone size derive from that table, while D and trimming were established from the DNA sequence. The sample has about 56,000 clones; approximately 88% are singletons. The CDR3 sequence is 14 residues long. V lost 5 bases to trimming and J lost 5 bases, with 10 bases between them. Per germline, CDR1 PRHDT and CDR2 FYEKMQ (reference sequence). Sequencing input: peripheral blood. The clonotype originates from a human donor in a cohort sampled during active COVID-19. The chain combines TRBV13 with TRBJ1-6; D is undetermined. The CDR3 DNA follows: TGTGCCAGCAGCCCCGACCGGGATAATTCACCCCTCCACTTT. Encoded protein: CASSPDRDNSPLHF.